One sample yielded the 16 T cell receptor beta chains listed below, sequenced in a study of identical twins. In TCRdb, the 5' RACE reads were re-called with MiXCR into one record per CDR3 protein. The data hold 270,000 or so distinct CDR3 sequences, with approximately 8.3% observed a single time. These same data were also listed under a study on yellow fever vaccine responses in identical twins.

The material sequenced was CD8+ T cells sorted from blood. Every receptor here comes from a woman between 18 and 29 years old in good health.

This clonotype was counted only a few times. The chain combines TRBV7-9 with TRBJ2-5; 7 nucleotides line up with TRBD2. CDR1 is SEHNR, CDR2 FQNEAQ, per germline (reference sequence). The CDR3 runs to 13 residues. Trimming cost V 5 bases and J 5 bases; bases outside gene matches: 5. In DNA form, the CDR3 reads TGTGCCAGCAGCCCCAGCGGGGCCGAGACCCAGTACTTC. Its translation is CASSPSGAETQYF.

This clonotype was seen a handful of times. For the CDR3, the DNA is TGCGCCAGCAGCCCCCAAATGGGCGATACGCAGTATTTT. It is translated as CASSPQMGDTQYF. The rearrangement uses TRBV4-1 and TRBJ2-3; D unresolved. V was trimmed by 4 bases and J by 6 bases, leaving 11 bases between them. Germline V gene sequence: CDR1 MGHRA, CDR2 YSYEKL. CDR3 length: 13 residues.

In its sample, this clonotype was seen many times. The chain joins TRBV4-2 to TRBJ2-4; 9 nucleotides agree with TRBD1. CDR1 LGHNA and CDR2 YNFKEQ come from the germline V gene. J was trimmed by 8 bases and V by 2 bases; bases with no gene match: 10. CDR3 length equals 16 residues. CDR3 in DNA: TGTGCCAGCAGCCAATCTCGGACAGGGGCCCCGGACATTCAGTACTTC. Protein sequence: CASSQSRTGAPDIQYF.

This clonotype turned up a few times. This sequence joins TRBV6-2 or TRBV6-3 and TRBJ2-2; no firm D call. Trimming left V 6 bases short and J 2 bases short, with 13 bases between. The CDR3 has 15 amino acids. CDR1 MNHEY and CDR2 SVGEGT come from the germline V gene. The CDR3 DNA is TGTGCCAGCAGAACTACCGGAAGAAACACCGGGGAGCTGTTTTTT. Amino acids: CASRTTGRNTGELFF.

As for this clonotype: Sequence at one end of the junction differs from germline and may be a read error. The genes are TRBV2 and TRBJ2-7, with D maybe TRBD1 (5 bases). Germline CDR1 is SNHLY and CDR2 is FYNNEI. CDR3 length: 18 residues. The CDR3 sequence is CTSSLWIREADTPYEQYF. CDR3 nucleotide sequence: TGTACCAGCAGTTTATGGATACGCGAGGCGGACACTCCCTACGAGCAGTACTTC.

CDR3 bases: TGTGCCAGCAGCTTGGCGCAGGGGTCCCACGAGCAGTACTTC. Its protein is CASSLAQGSHEQYF. V and J are TRBV5-6 and TRBJ2-7; maybe TRBD1 (6 bases). Trimming cost V 0 bases and J 5 bases, with 12 bases left between them. The CDR3 extends over 14 amino acids. In germline, CDR1 is SGHDT, CDR2 YYEEEE.

The J gene is TRBJ2-3, the V gene TRBV20-1, with 7 bases identical to TRBD2. V was pared by 3 bases and J by 0 bases, with 6 bases of the junction left unmatched. The CDR3 covers 15 residues. The germline CDR1 and CDR2 sequences are DFQATT and SNEGSKA (reference sequence). The CDR3 reads CSARSAGVSTDTQYF. The CDR3 region has the DNA TGCAGTGCTAGGTCCGCGGGAGTAAGCACAGATACGCAGTATTTT.

This clonotype was seen more than once but under ten times. The chain uses TRBV27 and TRBJ2-2; D is perhaps TRBD2 (7 bases). The CDR3 length is 14 residues. Between the trimmed V and J ends, which lost 5 bases and 3 bases, there was a span of 10 bases. Per the germline V gene, CDR1 is MNHEY and CDR2 is SMNVEV (reference sequence). CDR3: CASSRGAYTGELFF. As DNA, the CDR3 is TGTGCCAGCAGTCGGGGGGCTTACACCGGGGAGCTGTTTTTT.

This clonotype was counted at least ten times. The V and J genes are TRBV7-8 and TRBJ2-7, with D maybe TRBD2 (5 bases). The CDR3 length is 13 residues. Germline values: CDR1 SGHVS, CDR2 FQNEAQ. The V end lost 1 base, the J end lost 7 bases, and 11 bases lay between the germline ends. CDR3 loop: CASSLVDGGEQYF. CDR3 nucleotide sequence: TGTGCCAGCAGCTTAGTTGACGGAGGAGAGCAGTACTTC. Full variable domain (rest looked up from reference TRBV7-8 and TRBJ2-7): GAGVSQSPRYKVAKRGQDVALRCDPISGHVSLFWYQQALGQGPEFLTYFQNEAQLDKSGLPSDRFFAERPEGSVSTLKIQRTQQEDSAVYLCASSLVDGGEQYFGPGTRLTVT.

The V gene is TRBV7-6, the J gene TRBJ2-6, with TRBD1 as a possible D gene (6 bases). Trimming shortened V by 5 bases and J by 1 base, and 12 bases separated the two germline ends. This CDR3 contains 16 residues. Germline CDR1 SGHVS, CDR2 FNYEAQ. CDR3 bases: TGTGCCAGCAGCCCTGACAGGTCGTCTGGGGCCAACGTCCTGACTTTC. It specifies CASSPDRSSGANVLTF.

This chain uses TRBV27 with TRBJ1-5; the match to TRBD1 covers 8 bases. From germline, CDR1 is MNHEY and CDR2 SMNVEV (reference sequence). With V trimmed by 3 bases and J by 6 bases, 4 bases remained unmatched. CDR3 length: 14 residues. The CDR3 nucleotides read TGTGCCAGCAGTTTGCAGGGGGCGGGTCAGCCCCAGCATTTT. Amino acid sequence: CASSLQGAGQPQHF.

The chain has TRBV4-3 and TRBJ1-2; 8 bases agree with TRBD1. CDR3 length: 14 amino acids. V lost 0 bases and J lost 7; bases outside the gene matches: 4. The germline gives CDR1 LGHNA, CDR2 YSLEER. As DNA, the CDR3 is TGCGCCAGCAGCCAAGACAGGGGGCGTTTTGGCTACACCTTC. It yields the protein CASSQDRGRFGYTF.

V gene TRBV7-9 combines with J gene TRBJ1-1; D is possibly TRBD1 (6 bases). The V gene lost 7 bases and the J gene lost 3 bases, with 18 bases spanning the gap. The CDR3 has 15 amino acids. Germline CDR1 reads SEHNR; CDR2 reads FQNEAQ (reference sequence). The CDR3: CASTPRGGKDTEAFF. In DNA, the CDR3 is TGTGCCAGCACCCCGAGGGGGGGCAAAGACACTGAAGCTTTCTTT.

V and J are TRBV5-5 and TRBJ2-5; D is undetermined. Trimming removed 1 base from V and 3 bases from J, with 10 bases in between. Germline CDR1 is SGHKS and CDR2 is YYEKEE (reference sequence). The CDR3 has 14 residues. CDR3 region: CASSLSLGKETQYF. The CDR3 DNA reads TGTGCCAGCAGCTTGTCGCTAGGCAAAGAGACCCAGTACTTC.

The CDR3 bases are TGTGCCAGCAGTCCTCGGGATGCCGGGACGCCTGCCTCCGAGCAGTACTTC. Its protein is CASSPRDAGTPASEQYF. V and J are TRBV7-9 and TRBJ2-7; D tentatively fits TRBD1 or TRBD2 (5 bases each). Germline CDR1 is SEHNR and CDR2 is FQNEAQ (reference sequence). The CDR3 loop spans 17 amino acids. V lost 6 bases and J lost 6, with 27 bases in between.

This clonotype was counted a few times. This sequence joins TRBV11-1 and TRBJ2-5; a weak D match, TRBD1 (6 bases). Germline CDR1 is SGHAT and CDR2 is FQDESV (reference sequence). The V end lost 5 bases, the J end lost 0 bases, and 22 bases lay between the germline ends. The CDR3 length is 18 residues. CDR3 sequence (DNA): TGTGCCAGCAGCCCGAGGCCTCCAGGGGTTCCCCACCAAGAGACCCAGTACTTC. Encoded protein: CASSPRPPGVPHQETQYF.